This TCR beta chain was recorded in a study of blood T cell repertoires in COVID-19. Assay used: immunoSEQ multiplex PCR; TCRdb lists only in-frame clones, some missing. The sample contains 130,000 or so clones, about 74% of which appear only once. The CDR3 has 15 amino acids. Germline CDR1 is KGHSH and CDR2 is LQKENI. V was cut by 6 bases and J by 3 bases, with 17 bases left in between. The J gene is TRBJ1-2, the V gene TRBV18; tentative D call: TRBD1 (6 bases). The sample comprised peripheral blood. This TCR derives from a middle-aged man with acute or convalescent COVID-19. CDR3 sequence: CASSPNSQGDYGYTF. The CDR3 bases are TGTGCCAGCTCTCCAAATTCACAGGGTGACTATGGCTACACCTTC.